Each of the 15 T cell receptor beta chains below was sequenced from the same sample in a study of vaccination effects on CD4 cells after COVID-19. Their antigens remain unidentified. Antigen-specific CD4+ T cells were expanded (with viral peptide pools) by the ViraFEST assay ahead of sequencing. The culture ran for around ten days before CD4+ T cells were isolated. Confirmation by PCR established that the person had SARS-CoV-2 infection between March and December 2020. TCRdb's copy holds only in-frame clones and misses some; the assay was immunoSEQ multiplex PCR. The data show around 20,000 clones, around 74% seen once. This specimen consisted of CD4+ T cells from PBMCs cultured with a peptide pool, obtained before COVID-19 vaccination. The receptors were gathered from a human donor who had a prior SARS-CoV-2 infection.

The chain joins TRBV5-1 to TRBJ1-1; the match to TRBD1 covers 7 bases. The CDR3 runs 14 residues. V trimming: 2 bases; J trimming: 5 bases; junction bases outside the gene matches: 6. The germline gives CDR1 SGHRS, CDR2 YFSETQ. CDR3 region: CASSLQGMGTEAFF. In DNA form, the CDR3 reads TGCGCCAGCAGCTTACAGGGGATGGGGACTGAAGCTTTCTTT.

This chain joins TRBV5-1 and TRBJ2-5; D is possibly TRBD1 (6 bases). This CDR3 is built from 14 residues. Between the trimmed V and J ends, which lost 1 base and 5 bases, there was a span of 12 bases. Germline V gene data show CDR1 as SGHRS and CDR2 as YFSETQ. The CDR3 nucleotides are TGCGCCAGCAGCTTGACAGGGTTGGCGGAGACCCAGTACTTC. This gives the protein CASSLTGLAETQYF.

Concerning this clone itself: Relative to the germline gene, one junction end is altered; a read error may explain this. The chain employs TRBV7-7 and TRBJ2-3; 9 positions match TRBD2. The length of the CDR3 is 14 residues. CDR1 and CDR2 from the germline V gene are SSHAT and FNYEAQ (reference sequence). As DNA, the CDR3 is TGTGCTAGCAGCGTTAGCGGGAGTGGGGATACGCAGTATTTT. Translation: CASSVSGSGDTQYF.

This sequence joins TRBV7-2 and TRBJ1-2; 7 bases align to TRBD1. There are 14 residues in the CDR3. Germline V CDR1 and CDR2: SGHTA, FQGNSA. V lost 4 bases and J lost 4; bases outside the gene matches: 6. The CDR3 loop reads CASSSYRGGYGYTF. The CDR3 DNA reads TGTGCCAGCAGCTCATACAGGGGTGGCTATGGCTACACCTTC.

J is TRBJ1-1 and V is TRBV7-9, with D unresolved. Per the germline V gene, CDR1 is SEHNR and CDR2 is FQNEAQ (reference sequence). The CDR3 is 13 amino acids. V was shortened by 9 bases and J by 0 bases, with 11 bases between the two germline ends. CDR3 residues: CASNGDMNTEAFF. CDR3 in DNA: TGTGCCAGTAACGGTGATATGAACACTGAAGCTTTCTTT.

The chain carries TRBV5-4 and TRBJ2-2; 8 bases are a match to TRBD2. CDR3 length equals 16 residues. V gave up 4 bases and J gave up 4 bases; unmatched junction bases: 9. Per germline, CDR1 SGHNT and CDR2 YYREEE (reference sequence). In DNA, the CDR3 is TGTGCCAGCAGCCGTAGGGGCGGGGGGCTCACCGGGGAGCTGTTTTTT. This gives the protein CASSRRGGGLTGELFF. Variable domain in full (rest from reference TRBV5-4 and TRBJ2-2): ETGVTQSPTHLIKTRGQQVTLRCSSQSGHNTVSWYQQALGQGPQFIFQYYREEENGRGNFPPRFSGLQFPNYSSELNVNALELDDSALYLCASSRRGGGLTGELFFGEGSRLTVL.

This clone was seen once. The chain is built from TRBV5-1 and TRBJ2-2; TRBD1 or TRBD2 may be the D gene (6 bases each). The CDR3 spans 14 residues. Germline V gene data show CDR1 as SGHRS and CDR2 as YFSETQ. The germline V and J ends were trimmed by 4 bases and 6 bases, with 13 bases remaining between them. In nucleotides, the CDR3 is TGCGCCAGCAGCCCCCTGAGGGGGGCCGGGGAGCTGTTTTTT. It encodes CASSPLRGAGELFF.

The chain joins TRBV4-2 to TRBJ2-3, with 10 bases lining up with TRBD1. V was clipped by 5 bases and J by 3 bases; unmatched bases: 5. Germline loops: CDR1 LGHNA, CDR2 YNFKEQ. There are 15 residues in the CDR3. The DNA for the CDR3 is TGTGCCAGCAGCACTCGGGACAGGGGAACAGATACGCAGTATTTT. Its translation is CASSTRDRGTDTQYF.

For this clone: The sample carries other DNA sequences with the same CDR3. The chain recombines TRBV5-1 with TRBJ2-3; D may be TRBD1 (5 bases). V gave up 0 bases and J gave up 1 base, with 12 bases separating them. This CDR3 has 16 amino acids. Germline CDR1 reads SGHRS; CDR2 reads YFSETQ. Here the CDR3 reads CASSLGGTRGTDTQYF. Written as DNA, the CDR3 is TGCGCCAGCAGCTTGGGGGGCACCCGGGGCACAGATACGCAGTATTTT.

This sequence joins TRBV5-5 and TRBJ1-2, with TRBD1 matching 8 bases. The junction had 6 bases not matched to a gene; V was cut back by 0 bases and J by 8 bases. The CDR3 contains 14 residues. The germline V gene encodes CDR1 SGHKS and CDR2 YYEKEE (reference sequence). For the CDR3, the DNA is TGTGCCAGCAGCTTGGAGGACAGGGTCATAGGCTACACCTTC. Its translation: CASSLEDRVIGYTF. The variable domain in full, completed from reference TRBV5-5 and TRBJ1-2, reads DAGVTQSPTHLIKTRGQQVTLRCSPISGHKSVSWYQQVLGQGPQFIFQYYEKEERGRGNFPDRFSARQFPNYSSELNVNALLLGDSALYLCASSLEDRVIGYTFGSGTRLTVV.

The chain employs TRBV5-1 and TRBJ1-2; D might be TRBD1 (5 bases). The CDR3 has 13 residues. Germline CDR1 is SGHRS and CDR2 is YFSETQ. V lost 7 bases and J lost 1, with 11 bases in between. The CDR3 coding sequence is TGCGCCAGCTCCCCGGGGGTTAACTATGGCTACACCTTC. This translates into CASSPGVNYGYTF.

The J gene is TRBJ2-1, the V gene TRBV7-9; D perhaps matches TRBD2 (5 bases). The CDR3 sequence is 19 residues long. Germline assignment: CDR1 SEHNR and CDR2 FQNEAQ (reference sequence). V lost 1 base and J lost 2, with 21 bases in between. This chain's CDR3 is CASSLVKWDYDGAYNEQFF. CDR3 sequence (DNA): TGTGCCAGCAGCTTAGTTAAGTGGGATTACGACGGGGCCTACAATGAGCAGTTCTTC. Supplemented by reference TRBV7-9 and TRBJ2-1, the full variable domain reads DTGVSQNPRHKITKRGQNVTFRCDPISEHNRLYWYRQTLGQGPEFLTYFQNEAQLEKSRLLSDRFSAERPKGSFSTLEIQRTEQGDSAMYLCASSLVKWDYDGAYNEQFFGPGTRLTVL.

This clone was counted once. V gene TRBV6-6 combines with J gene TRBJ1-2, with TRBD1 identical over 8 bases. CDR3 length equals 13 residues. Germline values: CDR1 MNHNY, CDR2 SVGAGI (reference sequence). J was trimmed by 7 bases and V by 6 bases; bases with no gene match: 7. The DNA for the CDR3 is TGTGCCAGCAGATACACAGGGGGTTCTGGCTACACCTTC. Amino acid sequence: CASRYTGGSGYTF.

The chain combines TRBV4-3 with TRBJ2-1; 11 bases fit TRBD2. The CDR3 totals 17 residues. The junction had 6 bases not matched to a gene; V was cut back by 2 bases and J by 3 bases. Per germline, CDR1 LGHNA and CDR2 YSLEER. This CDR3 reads CASSQSSGTSGYNEQFF. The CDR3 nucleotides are TGCGCCAGCAGCCAAAGCTCCGGGACTAGCGGCTACAATGAGCAGTTCTTC.

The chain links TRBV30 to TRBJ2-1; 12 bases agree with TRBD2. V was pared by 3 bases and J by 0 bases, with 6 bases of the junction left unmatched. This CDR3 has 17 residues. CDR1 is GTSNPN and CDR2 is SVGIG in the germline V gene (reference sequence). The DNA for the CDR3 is TGTGCCTGGAGGCGGCTAGCGGGGGGGAGCTCCTACAATGAGCAGTTCTTC. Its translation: CAWRRLAGGSSYNEQFF.